This is a list of T cell receptor beta chains from one sample in a study of cytomegalovirus exposure and HLA in healthy donors. Clones were read by immunoSEQ multiplex PCR, and TCRdb kept only the in-frame ones, dropping some. Of about 58,000 clones listed, around nine tenths are singletons. The source material was PBMCs. These receptors were collected from a young man in good health and CMV-seronegative. Each CDR3 is given with its conserved first and last residue. Fields, in order: D gene, clone size, J gene, V gene, CDR3 DNA, CDR3 protein. A D gene is named only where the DNA matches it firmly. Clone sizes are given selectively: once, few, many, or a class where the clone is expanded.

>.|.|TRBJ2-1|TRBV18
TGTGCCAGCTCACCACAGAGCGCGGCAACCTACAATGAGCAGTTCTTC
CASSPQSAATYNEQFF
>TRBD1|.|TRBJ2-5|TRBV28
TGTGCCAGCAGTCCACAACTCACCGGGACAGAGAAAGAGACCCAGTACTTC
CASSPQLTGTEKETQYF
>.|.|TRBJ2-3|TRBV20-1
TGCAGTTTAGCCCACACAGATACGCAGTATTTT
CSLAHTDTQYF
>TRBD2|.|TRBJ2-5|TRBV6-6
TGTGCCAGCAGTTACGGGACTAGCGGGCTTACTGAGACCCAGTACTTC
CASSYGTSGLTETQYF
>TRBD2|.|TRBJ2-1|TRBV6-1
TGTGCCAGCAGAGGCGGAAGCGGGAACTCCAATGAGCAGTTCTTC
CASRGGSGNSNEQFF
>TRBD1|.|TRBJ2-7|TRBV7-9
TGTGCCAGCAGCTCACCGAAGACCGGGACAGGCCACTACGAGCAGTACTTC
CASSSPKTGTGHYEQYF
>TRBD1|.|TRBJ1-2|TRBV13
TGTGCCATTTCGACAGGGGGCGCAGGCTATGGCTACACCTTC
CAISTGGAGYGYTF
>TRBD2|.|TRBJ2-7|TRBV20-1
TGCAGCCTCCGGGGGGATTACGAGCAGTACTTC
CSLRGDYEQYF
>.|.|TRBJ2-1|TRBV27
TGTGCCAGCAGCTCCCCGAGCGACTCCTACAATGAGCAGTTCTTC
CASSSPSDSYNEQFF
>.|once|TRBJ2-4|TRBV30
TGTGCCTGGAGTGTAACCCCGGGACAAGATAGGGACTTC
CAWSVTPGQDRDF
>.|.|TRBJ2-1|TRBV5-6
TGTGCCAGCAGCTTGTATTCAGGGCCCGAGCAGTTCTTC
CASSLYSGPEQFF
>.|.|TRBJ1-4|TRBV7-9
TGTGCCAGCAGACTCGAGGACAGCTATGAAAAACTGTTTTTT
CASRLEDSYEKLFF
>TRBD1|.|TRBJ2-2|TRBV6-5
TGTGCCAGCAGTTACGCAGACAGGGGATCAGGGGAGCTGTTTTTT
CASSYADRGSGELFF
>TRBD2|.|TRBJ2-5|TRBV10-3
TGTGCCATCAGTGAAGTGGCTAGCGGGAGGCAAGAGGCCCAGTACTTC
CAISEVASGRQEAQYF
>.|.|TRBJ1-1|TRBV5-6
TGTGCCAGCAGCTTGTGGGGGATGTGGGGGGCTGAAGCTTTCTTT
CASSLWGMWGAEAFF
>.|.|TRBJ2-3|TRBV4-1
TGCGCCAGCAGCCAAGAATCACAGGGAGGCACAGATACGCAGTATTTT
CASSQESQGGTDTQYF
>.|.|TRBJ2-7|TRBV29-1
TGCAGCGTTACACCGCCGGGGGACGAGCAGTACTTC
CSVTPPGDEQYF
>TRBD2|.|TRBJ2-7|TRBV5-6
TGTGCCAGCAGCTGGAGGGCGGGAGGGTACGAGCAGTACTTC
CASSWRAGGYEQYF
>.|.|TRBJ1-5|TRBV4-1
TGCGCCAGCAGCCAAGGCTCGGGGTCTTATCAGCCCCAGCATTTT
CASSQGSGSYQPQHF
>.|.|TRBJ1-3|TRBV5-8
TGTGCCAGCAGCTTGGATAGGGGCCTTGCTGGGAACACCATATATTTT
CASSLDRGLAGNTIYF
>TRBD1|once|TRBJ2-5|TRBV9
TGTGCCAGCAGCGTAGGGGGACAGAATTTAGAGACCCAGTACTTC
CASSVGGQNLETQYF
>TRBD1|.|TRBJ1-1|TRBV6-6
TGTGCCAGCAGTTTGCAGGGGGCGCGAACTGAAGCTTTCTTT
CASSLQGARTEAFF
>.|.|TRBJ1-4|TRBV6-1
TGTGCCAGCAGAGTCCAGGGGACCTTTAGTGAAAAACTGTTTTTT
CASRVQGTFSEKLFF
>TRBD2|.|TRBJ2-3|TRBV4-3
TGCGCCAGCAGCCAAGCGACTAGCGGTCTTGGCACAGATACGCAGTATTTT
CASSQATSGLGTDTQYF
>.|.|TRBJ2-7|TRBV27
TGTGCCAGCAGTTACGGTCAAGAATCCTACGAGCAGTACTTC
CASSYGQESYEQYF
>TRBD1|.|TRBJ1-2|TRBV5-4
TGTGCCAGCAGCCCCTGGACAGGGGACTATGGCTACACCTTC
CASSPWTGDYGYTF
>.|.|TRBJ2-3|TRBV27
TGTGCCAGCAGTTTATCGTCCGGGAGCCCGAGCACAGATACGCAGTATTTT
CASSLSSGSPSTDTQYF
>TRBD2|.|TRBJ2-1|TRBV5-1
TGCGCCAGCAGCTTACTCACTAGCGGGGTTGGGAATGAGCAGTTCTTC
CASSLLTSGVGNEQFF
>.|few|TRBJ2-1|TRBV9
TGTGCCAGCAGCGTAGAGGGAAGGACAAACAATGAGCAGTTCTTC
CASSVEGRTNNEQFF
>TRBD1|.|TRBJ2-3|TRBV5-1
TGCGCCAGCAGCTTCGGGACAGTTGAGGTCGATACGCAGTATTTT
CASSFGTVEVDTQYF
>TRBD2|.|TRBJ2-5|TRBV28
TGTGCCAGCAGTAGCGGGGGGGAAGAGACCCAGTACTTC
CASSSGGEETQYF